This TCR beta chain was captured in a study of T-cell memory formation after mild COVID-19. Study-level findings and limits: Contracting CD4+ clones lay largely in CM and EM, with CD8+ ones residing in EMRA.

Comments on this clonotype: Its antigen is still unknown.

Each CDR3 protein gets one entry after TCRdb re-called the 5' RACE reads with MiXCR. The sample yields 250,000 to 300,000 distinct CDR3 sequences, 15% to 20% seen once. In germline, CDR1 is MGHRA, CDR2 YSYEKL. The CDR3 spans 16 residues. J gave up 1 base and V 3 bases, and 2 bases lay outside the gene matches. V gene TRBV4-1 combines with J gene TRBJ2-2; 10 bases align to TRBD1. The sequencing sample was made of PBMCs or a T cell subset sorted from them (not recorded which). The source of this sequence is a man between 18 and 35 years old who had mild COVID-19 (a few samples of this study predate the infection). Cell type and time point are not known. The CDR3 reads CASSHRTGGNTGELFF. CDR3 DNA sequence: TGCGCCAGCAGCCACCGGACAGGGGGGAACACCGGGGAGCTGTTTTTT.